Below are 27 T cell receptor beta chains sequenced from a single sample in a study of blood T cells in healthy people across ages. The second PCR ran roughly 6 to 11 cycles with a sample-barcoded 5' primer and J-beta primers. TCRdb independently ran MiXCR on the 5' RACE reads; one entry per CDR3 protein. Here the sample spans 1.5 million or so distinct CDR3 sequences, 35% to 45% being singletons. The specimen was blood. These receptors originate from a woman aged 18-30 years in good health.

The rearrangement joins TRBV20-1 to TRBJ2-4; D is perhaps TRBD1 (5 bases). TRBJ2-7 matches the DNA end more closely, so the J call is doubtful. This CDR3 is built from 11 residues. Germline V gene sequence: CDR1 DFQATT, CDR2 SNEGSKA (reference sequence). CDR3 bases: TGCAGTGCTGTTCAGGGCTACGAGCAGTACTTC. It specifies CSAVQGYEQYF.

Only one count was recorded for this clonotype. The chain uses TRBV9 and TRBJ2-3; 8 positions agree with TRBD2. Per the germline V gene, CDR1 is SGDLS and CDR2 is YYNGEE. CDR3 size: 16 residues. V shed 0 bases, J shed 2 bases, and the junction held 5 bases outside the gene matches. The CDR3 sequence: CASSVVGSGVTDTQYF. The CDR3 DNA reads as TGTGCCAGCAGCGTAGTTGGTAGCGGGGTCACAGATACGCAGTATTTT. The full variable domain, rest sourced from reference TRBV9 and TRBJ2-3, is DSGVTQTPKHLITATGQRVTLRCSPRSGDLSVYWYQQSLDQGLQFLIQYYNGEERAKGNILERFSAQQFPDLHSELNLSSLELGDSALYFCASSVVGSGVTDTQYFGPGTRLTVL.

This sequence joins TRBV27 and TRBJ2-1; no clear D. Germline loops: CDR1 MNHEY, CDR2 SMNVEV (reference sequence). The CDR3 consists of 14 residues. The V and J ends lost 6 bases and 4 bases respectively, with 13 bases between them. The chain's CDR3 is CASSPNREYNEQFF. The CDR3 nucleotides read TGTGCCAGCAGCCCAAACAGAGAATACAATGAGCAGTTCTTC.

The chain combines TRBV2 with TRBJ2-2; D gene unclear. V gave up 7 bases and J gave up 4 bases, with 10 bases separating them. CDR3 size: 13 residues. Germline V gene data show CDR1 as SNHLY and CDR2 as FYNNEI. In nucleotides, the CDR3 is TGTGCCAGCAAACCAACAGCCACCGGGGAGCTGTTTTTT. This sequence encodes CASKPTATGELFF.

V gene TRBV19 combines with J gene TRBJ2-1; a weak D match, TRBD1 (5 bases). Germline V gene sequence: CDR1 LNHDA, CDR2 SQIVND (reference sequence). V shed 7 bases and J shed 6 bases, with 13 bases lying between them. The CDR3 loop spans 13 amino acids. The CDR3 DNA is TGTGCCAGTACACCGTCAGGGCCCAATGAGCAGTTCTTC. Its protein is CASTPSGPNEQFF.

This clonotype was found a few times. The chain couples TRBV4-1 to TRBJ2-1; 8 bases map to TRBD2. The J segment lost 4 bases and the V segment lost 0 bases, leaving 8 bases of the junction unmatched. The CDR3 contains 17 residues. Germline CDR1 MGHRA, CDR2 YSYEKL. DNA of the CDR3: TGCGCCAGCAGCCAAGACTTTTCGGGAGGGGCATACAATGAGCAGTTCTTC. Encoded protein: CASSQDFSGGAYNEQFF.

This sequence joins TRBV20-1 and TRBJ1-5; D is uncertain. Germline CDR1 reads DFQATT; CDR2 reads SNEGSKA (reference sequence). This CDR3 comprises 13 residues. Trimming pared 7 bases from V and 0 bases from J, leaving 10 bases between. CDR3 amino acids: CSVRANSNQPQHF. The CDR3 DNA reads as TGCAGTGTCCGAGCAAATAGCAATCAGCCCCAGCATTTT.

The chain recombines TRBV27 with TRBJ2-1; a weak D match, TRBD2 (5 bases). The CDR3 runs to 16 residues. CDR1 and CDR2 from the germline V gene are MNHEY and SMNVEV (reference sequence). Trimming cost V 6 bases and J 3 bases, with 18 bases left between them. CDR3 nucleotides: TGTGCCAGCAGCCAAGATGATGCGGGCAACTACAATGAGCAGTTCTTC. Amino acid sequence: CASSQDDAGNYNEQFF.

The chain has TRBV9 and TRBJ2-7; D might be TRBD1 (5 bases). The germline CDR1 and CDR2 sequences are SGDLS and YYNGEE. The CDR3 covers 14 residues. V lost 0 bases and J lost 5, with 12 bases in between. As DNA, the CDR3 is TGTGCCAGCAGCGTAGCGGCGTCAGGGAACGAGCAGTACTTC. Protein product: CASSVAASGNEQYF. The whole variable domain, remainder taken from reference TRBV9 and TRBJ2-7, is DSGVTQTPKHLITATGQRVTLRCSPRSGDLSVYWYQQSLDQGLQFLIQYYNGEERAKGNILERFSAQQFPDLHSELNLSSLELGDSALYFCASSVAASGNEQYFGPGTRLTVT.

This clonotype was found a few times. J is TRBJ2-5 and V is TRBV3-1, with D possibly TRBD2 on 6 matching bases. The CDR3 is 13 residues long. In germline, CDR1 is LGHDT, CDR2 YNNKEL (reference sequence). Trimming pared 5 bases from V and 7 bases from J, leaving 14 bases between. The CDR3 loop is CASSTGGSGTQYF. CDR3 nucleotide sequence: TGTGCCAGCAGCACCGGGGGAAGTGGGACCCAGTACTTC.

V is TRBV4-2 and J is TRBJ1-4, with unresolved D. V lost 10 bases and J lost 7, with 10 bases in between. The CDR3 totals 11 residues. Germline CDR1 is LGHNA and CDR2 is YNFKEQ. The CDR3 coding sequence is TGTGCCAACCAGACGGGTGAAAAACTGTTTTTT. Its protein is CANQTGEKLFF.

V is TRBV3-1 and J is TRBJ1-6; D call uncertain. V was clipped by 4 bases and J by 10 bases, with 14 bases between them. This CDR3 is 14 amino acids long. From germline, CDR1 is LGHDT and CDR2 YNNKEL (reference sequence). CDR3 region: CASSPFGWESPLHF. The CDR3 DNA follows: TGTGCCAGCAGCCCGTTCGGCTGGGAGTCACCCCTCCACTTT.

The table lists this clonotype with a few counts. CDR3: CAISDSDRGRDSPLHF. The CDR3, as DNA: TGTGCCATCAGCGACTCAGACAGGGGCCGTGATTCACCCCTCCACTTT. The V and J genes are TRBV10-3 and TRBJ1-6; 8 bases match TRBD1. Germline V gives CDR1 ENHRY, CDR2 SYGVKD. With V trimmed by 6 bases and J by 8 bases, 12 bases remained unmatched. There are 16 residues in the CDR3.

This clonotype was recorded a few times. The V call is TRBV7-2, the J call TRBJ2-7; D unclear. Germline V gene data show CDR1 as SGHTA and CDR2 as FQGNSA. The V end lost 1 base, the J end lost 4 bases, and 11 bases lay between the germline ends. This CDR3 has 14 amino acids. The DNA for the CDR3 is TGTGCCAGCAGCTTAGGGCAGCAGTTGTACGAGCAGTACTTC. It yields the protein CASSLGQQLYEQYF.

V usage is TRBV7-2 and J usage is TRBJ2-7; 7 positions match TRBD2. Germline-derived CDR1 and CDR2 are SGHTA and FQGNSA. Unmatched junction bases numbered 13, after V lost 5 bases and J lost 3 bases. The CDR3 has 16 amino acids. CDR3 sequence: CASSGRLARTYYEQYF. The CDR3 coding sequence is TGTGCCAGCAGCGGTAGACTAGCCCGGACCTACTACGAGCAGTACTTC.

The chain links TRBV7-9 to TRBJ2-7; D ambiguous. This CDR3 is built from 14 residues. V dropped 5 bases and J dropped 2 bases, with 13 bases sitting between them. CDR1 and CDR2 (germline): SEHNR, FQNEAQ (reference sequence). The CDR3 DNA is TGTGCCAGCAGCCCCCCCCCGCAGCCCTACGAGCAGTACTTC. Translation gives CASSPPPQPYEQYF.

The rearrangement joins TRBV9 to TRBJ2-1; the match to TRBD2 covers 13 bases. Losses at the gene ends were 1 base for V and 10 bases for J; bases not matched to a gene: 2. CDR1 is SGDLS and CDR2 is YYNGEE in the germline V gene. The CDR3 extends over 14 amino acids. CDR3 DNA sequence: TGTGCCAGCAGCGTAACGGGACTAGCGGGAGAGCAGTTCTTC. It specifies CASSVTGLAGEQFF.

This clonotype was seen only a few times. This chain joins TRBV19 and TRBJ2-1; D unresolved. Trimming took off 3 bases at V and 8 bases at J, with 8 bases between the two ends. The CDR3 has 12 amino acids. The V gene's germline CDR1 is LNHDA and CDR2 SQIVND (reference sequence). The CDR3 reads CASSIAWDEQFF. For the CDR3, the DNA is TGTGCCAGTAGTATCGCATGGGATGAGCAGTTCTTC.

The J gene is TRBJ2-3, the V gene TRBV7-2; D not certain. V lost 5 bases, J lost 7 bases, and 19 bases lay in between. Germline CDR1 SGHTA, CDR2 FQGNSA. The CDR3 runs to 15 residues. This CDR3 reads CASSAPDSMGNTQYF. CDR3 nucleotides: TGTGCCAGCAGCGCCCCCGACTCCATGGGTAATACGCAGTATTTT.

CDR3 sequence reads: CASSSTGSDSPLHF. The CDR3 DNA sequence: TGTGCCAGCAGTTCGACAGGGTCCGATTCACCCCTCCACTTT. The J gene is TRBJ1-6, the V gene TRBV6-5; 7 nucleotides agree with TRBD1. The ends lost 4 bases at V and 8 bases at J; junction bases unmatched: 5. The CDR3 totals 14 residues. Germline V CDR1 and CDR2: MNHEY, SVGAGI.

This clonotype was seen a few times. CDR3 region: CSARVQGVSYEQYF. The CDR3 bases are TGCAGTGCTAGAGTGCAGGGAGTCTCCTACGAGCAGTACTTC. This chain links TRBV20-1 with TRBJ2-7, with D perhaps matching TRBD1 or TRBD2 (5 bases each). This CDR3 is built from 14 residues. Germline CDR1 DFQATT, CDR2 SNEGSKA (reference sequence). The V end was cut by 1 base, the J end by 0 bases, with 10 bases between.

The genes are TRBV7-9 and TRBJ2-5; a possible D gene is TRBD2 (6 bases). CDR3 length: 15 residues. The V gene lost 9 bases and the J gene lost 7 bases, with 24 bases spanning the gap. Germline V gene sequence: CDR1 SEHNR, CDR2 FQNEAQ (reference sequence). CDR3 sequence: CASMAGTSEWGTQYF. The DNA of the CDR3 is TGTGCCAGTATGGCGGGGACCTCGGAGTGGGGGACCCAGTACTTC.

The CDR3 protein is CASVRDQDGYTF. CDR3 nucleotides: TGTGCCAGCGTACGGGATCAAGATGGCTACACCTTC. The chain has TRBV7-2 and TRBJ1-2; D gene unclear. Germline assignment: CDR1 SGHTA and CDR2 FQGNSA. V lost 8 bases to trimming and J lost 6 bases, with 13 bases between them. The CDR3 consists of 12 residues. Full variable domain (rest looked up from reference TRBV7-2 and TRBJ1-2): GAGVSQSPSNKVTEKGKDVELRCDPISGHTALYWYRQSLGQGLEFLIYFQGNSAPDKSGLPSDRFSAERTGGSVSTLTIQRTQQEDSAVYLCASVRDQDGYTFGSGTRLTVV.

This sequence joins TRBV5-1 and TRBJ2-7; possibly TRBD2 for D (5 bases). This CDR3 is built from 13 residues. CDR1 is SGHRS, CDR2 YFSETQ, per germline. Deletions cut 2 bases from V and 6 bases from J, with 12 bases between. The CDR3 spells CASSFEGRGEQYF. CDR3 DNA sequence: TGCGCCAGCAGCTTTGAGGGCCGGGGCGAGCAGTACTTC.

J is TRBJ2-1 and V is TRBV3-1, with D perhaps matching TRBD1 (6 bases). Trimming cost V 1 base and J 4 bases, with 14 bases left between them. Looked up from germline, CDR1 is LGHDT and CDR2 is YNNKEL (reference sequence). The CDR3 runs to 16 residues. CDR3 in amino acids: CASSQGAGAVYNEQFF. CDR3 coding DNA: TGTGCCAGCAGCCAAGGAGCAGGGGCGGTGTACAATGAGCAGTTCTTC.

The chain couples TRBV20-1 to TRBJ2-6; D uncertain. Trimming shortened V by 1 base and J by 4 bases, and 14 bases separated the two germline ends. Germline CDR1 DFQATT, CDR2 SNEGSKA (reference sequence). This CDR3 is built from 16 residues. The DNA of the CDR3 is TGCAGTGCTAGAGTCCCAGTTTTGTTCGGGGCCAACGTCCTGACTTTC. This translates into CSARVPVLFGANVLTF.

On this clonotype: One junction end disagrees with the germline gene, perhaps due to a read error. CDR3 nucleotides: TGTGCCGGCAGCTTAGTCGAGACTAGGCCCTACGAGCAGTACTTC. This translates into CAGSLVETRPYEQYF. This rearrangement joins TRBV11-2 to TRBJ2-7; tentative D call: TRBD2 (6 bases). The CDR3 runs 15 residues. CDR1 and CDR2 from the germline V gene are SGHAT and FQNNGV. Complete variable domain (other parts from reference TRBV11-2 and TRBJ2-7): EAGVAQSPRYKIIEKRQSVAFWCNPISGHATLYWYQQILGQGPKLLIQFQNNGVVDDSQLPKDRFSAERLKGVDSTLKIQPAKLEDSAVYLCAGSLVETRPYEQYFGPGTRLTVT.